The T cell receptor beta chain described here comes from a study of CD8 T cells in ankylosing spondylitis. Points from the study as a whole: What appeared characteristic of ankylosing spondylitis blood was a TCR beta motif of 7 or 8 highly homologous variants. A number of the motif variants had already been described in reactive arthritis synovial fluid and blood.

V lost 2 bases to trimming and J lost 0 bases, with 19 bases between them. Per germline, CDR1 MDHEN and CDR2 SYDVKM. The CDR3 totals 18 residues. The table lists this clonotype with many counts. Its target is not known. One entry per CDR3 protein results from TCRdb running MiXCR on the 5' RACE reads. Of 200,000 to 250,000 distinct CDR3 sequences in the sample, about 7.3% were seen once. The gene calls are TRBV28 and TRBJ1-2; weak D call: TRBD1 (5 bases). The specimen sequenced was blood, either unsorted or a sorted T cell fraction (not recorded which). The TCR originated in a male donor with ankylosing spondylitis. As DNA, the CDR3 is TGTGCCAGCAGTTTACAGGGCCTCATTATCCTAGCTAACTATGGCTACACCTTC. It yields the protein CASSLQGLIILANYGYTF.